This T cell receptor beta chain was documented in a study of blood T cell repertoires in COVID-19. Study background: T cells, B-cell-depleted T cells, or PBMCs provided the cDNA or gDNA that served as material.

Sequenced by immunoSEQ multiplex PCR; TCRdb stores in-frame clones only, minus some. The repertoire includes fewer than 200,000 clones, less than 90% of them detected once, and around 4.8% sits in the top ten. Germline V lookup: CDR1 SEHNR, CDR2 FQNEAQ (reference sequence). The CDR3 is 17 residues long. V was shortened by 5 bases and J by 1 base, with 20 bases between the two germline ends. All enrollees were about 18 to 89 years old and from roughly 22 US areas. In Cohort 3, a recovered donor had either two negative PCRs, clearance, or symptom resolution. Sequences were obtained from PBMCs or T cells enriched from blood (not recorded which). This chain uses TRBV7-9 with TRBJ1-1; D possibly corresponds to TRBD1 (6 bases). The TCR originated in a woman aged 50 to 60 who had recovered from COVID-19. This CDR3 is CASSALPGGRENTEAFF. CDR3 in DNA: TGTGCCAGCAGCGCACTACCGGGGGGGCGAGAGAACACTGAAGCTTTCTTT.